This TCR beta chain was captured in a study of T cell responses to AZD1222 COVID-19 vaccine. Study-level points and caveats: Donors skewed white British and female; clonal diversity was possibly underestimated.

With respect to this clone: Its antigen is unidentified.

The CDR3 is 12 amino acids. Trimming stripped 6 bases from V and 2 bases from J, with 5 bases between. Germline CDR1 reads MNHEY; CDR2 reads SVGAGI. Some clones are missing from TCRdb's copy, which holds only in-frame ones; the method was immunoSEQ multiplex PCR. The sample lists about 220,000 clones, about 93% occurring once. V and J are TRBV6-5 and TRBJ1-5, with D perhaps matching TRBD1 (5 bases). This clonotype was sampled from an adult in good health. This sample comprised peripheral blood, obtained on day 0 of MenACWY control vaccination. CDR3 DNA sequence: TGTGCCAGCAGGACAGGCAATCAGCCCCAGCATTTT. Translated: CASRTGNQPQHF.